These 17 T cell receptor beta chains were all obtained from the same sample, sequenced in a study of cytomegalovirus exposure and HLA in healthy donors. The study ran its PCR with 60 Vbeta and 13 Jbeta primers. Method: immunoSEQ multiplex PCR; TCRdb's copy keeps in-frame clones and lacks some. This sample has 85,000 to 100,000 clones; 77% occur once, and the top ten carry 4.5% to 5.5%. Specimen: PBMCs. The source of these receptors is a woman aged 40 to 49 in good health and CMV-seronegative.

The V call is TRBV7-2, the J call TRBJ1-5, with 7 positions matching TRBD1. The CDR3 spans 13 residues. Looked up from germline, CDR1 is SGHTA and CDR2 is FQGNSA. The V and J ends lost 5 bases and 4 bases, in that order; junction bases with no gene match: 2. The CDR3 is CASSETGNQPQHF. Here the CDR3 DNA reads TGTGCCAGCAGCGAGACAGGGAATCAGCCCCAGCATTTT.

The chain recombines TRBV6-1 with TRBJ1-1, with 9 nucleotides matching TRBD1. V shed 5 bases, J shed 6 bases, and the junction held 10 bases outside the gene matches. The CDR3 runs 15 residues. Germline CDR1 MNHNS, CDR2 SASEGT. The CDR3 loop reads CASSTRGTGIPEAFF. The CDR3 DNA sequence: TGTGCCAGCAGTACCCGTGGGACAGGGATACCTGAAGCTTTCTTT.

The chain joins TRBV29-1 to TRBJ1-2; D unresolved. The CDR3 covers 10 residues. Between the trimmed V and J ends, which lost 6 bases and 5 bases, there was a span of 7 bases. Germline V CDR1 and CDR2: SQVTM, ANQGSEA. The CDR3, as DNA: TGCAGCGTCTACTTATATGGCTACACCTTC. Translating it yields CSVYLYGYTF.

This clone has only one observation. This rearrangement joins TRBV11-3 to TRBJ2-3; 10 bases agree with TRBD1. CDR3 length: 15 residues. Per the germline V gene, CDR1 is SGHNT and CDR2 is YENEEA. The J segment lost 8 bases and the V segment lost 2 bases, leaving 7 bases of the junction unmatched. Written as DNA, the CDR3 is TGTGCCAGCAGCTTAAGGACAGGGGGTCTTGCTACGCAGTATTTT. It translates to CASSLRTGGLATQYF.

This clone was detected a few times. The chain employs TRBV12-5 and TRBJ2-7; a possible D gene is TRBD2 (6 bases). The CDR3 has 13 amino acids. V dropped 4 bases and J dropped 10 bases, with 17 bases sitting between them. The germline gives CDR1 LGHNT, CDR2 FRNRAP. CDR3 bases: TGTGCTAGTGGTTCGGGGGAACGGAGAAAACAGTACTTC. Protein: CASGSGERRKQYF.

This chain connects TRBV5-6 to TRBJ2-2; TRBD1 matches 9 bases. The germline gives CDR1 SGHDT, CDR2 YYEEEE. With 4 bases clipped from V and 1 base from J, the junction kept 5 bases outside the gene matches. The CDR3 contains 16 residues. CDR3 sequence: CASSRWTGVNTGELFF. The CDR3 bases are TGTGCCAGCAGCCGGTGGACAGGGGTGAACACCGGGGAGCTGTTTTTT.

This clone was picked up one time. This chain joins TRBV19 and TRBJ2-7, with D tentatively TRBD1 (5 bases). The CDR3 runs 12 residues. Trimming left V 11 bases short and J 4 bases short, with 15 bases between. Germline V gene data show CDR1 as LNHDA and CDR2 as SQIVND (reference sequence). CDR3 protein: CAASIPGYEQYF. CDR3 bases: TGTGCCGCGTCGATACCAGGGTACGAGCAGTACTTC.

This CDR3 is CASSEGTGDGEQYF. As DNA, the CDR3 is TGTGCCAGCAGTGAAGGTACAGGGGACGGCGAGCAGTACTTC. V and J are TRBV2 and TRBJ2-7; 7 bases are shared with TRBD1. CDR1 is SNHLY and CDR2 is FYNNEI in the germline V gene. The CDR3 runs 14 residues. The V segment lost 1 base and the J segment 6 bases; nucleotides outside the gene matches: 6.

This chain connects TRBV10-3 to TRBJ2-2; D is possibly TRBD1 (6 bases). V lost 6 bases and J lost 7, with 12 bases in between. CDR3 length equals 13 residues. Germline V gene sequence: CDR1 ENHRY, CDR2 SYGVKD. CDR3 coding DNA: TGTGCCATCAGCCGAGGGACAATCGGGGAGCTGTTTTTT. This gives the protein CAISRGTIGELFF.

The chain carries TRBV7-3 and TRBJ2-5, with D uncertain. With 2 bases removed from V and 7 bases from J, the gap between germline ends came to 11 bases. Per the germline V gene, CDR1 is SGHTA and CDR2 is FQGTGA. The CDR3 is 13 residues long. The DNA for the CDR3 is TGTGCCAGCAGCTTAGGTTCGACTGGGACCCAGTACTTC. It encodes CASSLGSTGTQYF.

V is TRBV18 and J is TRBJ2-7; tentatively, D is TRBD2 (6 bases). Germline V gene sequence: CDR1 KGHSH, CDR2 LQKENI. The CDR3 length is 11 residues. The germline V and J ends were trimmed by 6 bases and 6 bases, with 9 bases remaining between them. The DNA of the CDR3 is TGTGCCAGCTCCCCGGGGGTCGAGCAGTACTTC. This encodes CASSPGVEQYF.

The genes are TRBV4-3 and TRBJ1-2; 7 bases line up with TRBD1. The ends lost 0 bases at V and 3 bases at J; junction bases unmatched: 4. The CDR3 runs 15 residues. Germline lookup yields CDR1 LGHNA and CDR2 YSLEER. CDR3 sequence reads: CASSQDYRGDYGYTF. The DNA of the CDR3 is TGCGCCAGCAGCCAAGATTACAGGGGCGACTATGGCTACACCTTC.

The J gene is TRBJ1-4, the V gene TRBV29-1; TRBD1 might be the D (5 bases). Trimming cost V 6 bases and J 4 bases, with 15 bases left between them. This CDR3 spans 14 amino acids. Germline CDR1 SQVTM, CDR2 ANQGSEA. CDR3 loop: CSVRSTANNEKLFF. The CDR3 DNA reads TGCAGCGTCCGATCGACAGCTAATAATGAAAAACTGTTTTTT.

V gene TRBV27 combines with J gene TRBJ2-7, with D possibly TRBD1 on 6 matching bases. Germline V lookup: CDR1 MNHEY, CDR2 SMNVEV (reference sequence). There are 16 residues in the CDR3. Trimming took 7 bases from V and 3 from J, leaving 22 bases between them. The CDR3 DNA is TGTGCCAGCATCACACAAGGACAGCTTTTATACTACGAGCAGTACTTC. This translates into CASITQGQLLYYEQYF.

The chain combines TRBV7-2 with TRBJ1-1, with D possibly TRBD1 on 6 matching bases. This CDR3 has 13 residues. V lost 7 bases and J 1 base, leaving 10 bases between the germline ends. CDR1 is SGHTA, CDR2 FQGNSA, per germline. The CDR3 is CASTQGRNTEAFF. The CDR3 DNA is TGTGCCAGCACACAGGGTAGGAACACTGAAGCTTTCTTT.

The V gene is TRBV7-3, the J gene TRBJ2-7, with 8 bases that match TRBD1. This CDR3 contains 13 residues. The V and J ends lost 6 bases and 6 bases, in that order; junction bases with no gene match: 7. In germline, CDR1 is SGHTA, CDR2 FQGTGA. The CDR3 nucleotides read TGTGCCAGCAGTCCCGGGACAGGCGGCGAGCAGTACTTC. Amino acid sequence: CASSPGTGGEQYF.

The chain carries TRBV7-9 and TRBJ1-1; 7 bases agree with TRBD1. Germline loops: CDR1 SEHNR, CDR2 FQNEAQ (reference sequence). The CDR3 covers 16 residues. V shed 3 bases, J shed 11 bases, and the junction held 18 bases outside the gene matches. As DNA, the CDR3 is TGTGCCAGCAGCTTGAATCGGAGACAGGGCGGTACGGAGGCTTTCTTT. This gives the protein CASSLNRRQGGTEAFF.